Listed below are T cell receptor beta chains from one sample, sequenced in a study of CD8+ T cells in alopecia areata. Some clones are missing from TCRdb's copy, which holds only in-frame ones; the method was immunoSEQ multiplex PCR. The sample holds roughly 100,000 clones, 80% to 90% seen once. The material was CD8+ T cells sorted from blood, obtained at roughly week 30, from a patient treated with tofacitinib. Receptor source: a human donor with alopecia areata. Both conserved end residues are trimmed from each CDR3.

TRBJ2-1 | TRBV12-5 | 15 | ASGLDPRGQGRDEQF
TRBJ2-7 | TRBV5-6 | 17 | ASSRTGTGGELSNYEQY
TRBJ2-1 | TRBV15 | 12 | ATSRGGLVGEQF
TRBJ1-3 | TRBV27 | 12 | ASSPMRDGNTIY
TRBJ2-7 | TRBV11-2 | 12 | ASSSTGRGGEQY
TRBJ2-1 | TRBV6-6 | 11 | ASSYEFSGEQF
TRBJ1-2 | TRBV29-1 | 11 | SAPLDRDYGYT
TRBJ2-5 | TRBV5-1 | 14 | ASSLYSGGALETQY
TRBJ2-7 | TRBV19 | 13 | ASSFGGESSYEQY
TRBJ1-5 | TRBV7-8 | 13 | ASSKGTGGRQPQH
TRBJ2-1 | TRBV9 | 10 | ASSRGSNEQF
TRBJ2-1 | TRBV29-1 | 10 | SVLTSINEQF
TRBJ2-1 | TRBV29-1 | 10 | SVEDLLNEQF
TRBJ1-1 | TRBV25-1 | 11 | ASSEGGNTEAF
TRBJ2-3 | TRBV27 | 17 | ASSFLEGVGAGSSGTQY
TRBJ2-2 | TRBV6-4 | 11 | ASSAQSTGELF
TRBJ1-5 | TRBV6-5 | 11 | ASSYQGNQPQH
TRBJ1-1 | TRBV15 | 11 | ATRQGWDTEAF
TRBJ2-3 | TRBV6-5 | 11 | ASSFRGADTQY
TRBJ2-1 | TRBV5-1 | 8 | ASGTNEQF
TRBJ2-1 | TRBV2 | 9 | ADRTYNEQF
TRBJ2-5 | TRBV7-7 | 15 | ASSPGTSGREQETQY
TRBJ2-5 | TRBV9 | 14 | ASSLTGTGGGETQY
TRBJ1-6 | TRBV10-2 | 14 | ASSSLEELIQTPLH
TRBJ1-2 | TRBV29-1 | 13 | SVESPGYFDYGYT
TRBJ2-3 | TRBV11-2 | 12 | ASSFGQGADTQY
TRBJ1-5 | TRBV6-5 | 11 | ASGPGGNQPQH
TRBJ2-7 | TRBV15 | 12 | ATSRVMGGYEQY
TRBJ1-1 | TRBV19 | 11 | ASSILRNTEAF
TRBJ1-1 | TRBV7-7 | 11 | ASSLGQGGEAF
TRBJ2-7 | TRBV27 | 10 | ASSRLGYEQY
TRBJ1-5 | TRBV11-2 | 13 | ASSLGGYSNQPQH
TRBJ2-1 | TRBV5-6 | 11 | ASSPDSYNEQF
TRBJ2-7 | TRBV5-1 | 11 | ASSRDTDYEQY
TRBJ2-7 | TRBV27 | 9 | ASSLNRDLY
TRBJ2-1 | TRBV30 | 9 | AWSQSNEQF
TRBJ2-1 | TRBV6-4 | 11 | ASTGPVGNEQF
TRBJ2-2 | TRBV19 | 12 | ASSGGGFTGELF
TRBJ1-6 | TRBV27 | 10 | ASSRPNRALH
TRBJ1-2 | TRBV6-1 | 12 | ASSDRVRGYGYT
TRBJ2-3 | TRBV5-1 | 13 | ASSSGQESTDTQY
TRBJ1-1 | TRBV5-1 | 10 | ASRVGDTEAF
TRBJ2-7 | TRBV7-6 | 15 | ASSSTGGLVASYEQY
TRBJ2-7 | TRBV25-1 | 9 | ASSEMTEQY
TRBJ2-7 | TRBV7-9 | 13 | ASSWEAGGPGEQY
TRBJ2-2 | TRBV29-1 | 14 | SASLPYRENTGELF
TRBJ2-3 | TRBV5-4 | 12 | ASSLGKEGDTQY
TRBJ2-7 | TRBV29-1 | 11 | SVVGGISYEQY
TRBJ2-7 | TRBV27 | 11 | ASKTTAAYEQY
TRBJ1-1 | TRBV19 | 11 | ASSPGVGAEAF
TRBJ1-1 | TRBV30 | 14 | AWSVSRTEMNTEAF
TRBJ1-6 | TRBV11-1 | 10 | ASSFDGSPLH
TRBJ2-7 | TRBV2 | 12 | ASSRAASSYEQY
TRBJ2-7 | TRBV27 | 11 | ASSFGSDYEQY
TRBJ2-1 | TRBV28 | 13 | ASSLVPSGNNEQF
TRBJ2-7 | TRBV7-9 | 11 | ASSRTGVDEQY
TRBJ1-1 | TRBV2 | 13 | ASSDSATTHTEAF
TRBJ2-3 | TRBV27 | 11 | ASSLSGGDTQY
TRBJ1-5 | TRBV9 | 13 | ASSVGTGFSQPQH
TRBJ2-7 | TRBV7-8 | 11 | ASSPRGSYEQY